This T cell receptor (beta chain) was observed in a study of shared clonotypes between healthy human individuals. Study context: Those who served as donors were a couple of women and three men between the ages of 18 and 49. Study-level points and caveats: Expectations were that clonotype sharing among donors would be affected by sequencing depth.

Data came from immunoSEQ multiplex PCR; TCRdb stores just in-frame clones and leaves some out. The table lists about 2.4 million clones, 93% of them singletons. Between the trimmed V and J ends, which lost 5 bases and 12 bases, there was a span of 14 bases. The CDR3 is 12 amino acids. Germline CDR1 and CDR2: MNHNS and SASEGT. Details on this clone: Its antigen is unknown.

The rearrangement joins TRBV6-1 to TRBJ2-1, with D possibly matching TRBD2 (5 bases). Sequencing was carried out using naive CD4+ T cells from PBMCs. The subset was: CD45RA+ positively selected. The source of this sequence is a man aged 18-30 years in good health. Some clones in this sample may be carry-over from other donors' samples. The CDR3 reads CASSSRVGGQFF. The CDR3 DNA reads TGTGCCAGCAGTTCGAGGGTAGGCGGGCAGTTCTTC.